Listed here are 26 T cell receptor beta chains from one sample, sequenced in a study of T cells in Graves' hyperthyroidism and ophthalmopathy. Regions amplified from RNA transcripts were the TCR beta CDR3 regions. HTBI primers were employed in a first-round RT-PCR of the TCR CDR3. TCRdb re-derived calls from the multiplex PCR reads in MiXCR, one entry per CDR3 protein. The sample lists about 600,000 distinct CDR3 sequences, 12% to 15% occurring once. Input material: blood. All receptors derive from a woman aged 18-29 years with Graves' ophthalmopathy.

The sample holds a few counts of this clonotype. This rearrangement joins TRBV2 to TRBJ2-1, with 7 bases identical to TRBD2. J gave up 5 bases and V 11 bases, and 9 bases lay outside the gene matches. The CDR3 is 13 residues long. Germline CDR1 reads SNHLY; CDR2 reads FYNNEI. CDR3 DNA: TGTGCCTGCACCCCGGGACTAAACAATGAGCAGTTCTTC. Its translation: CACTPGLNNEQFF.

This clonotype was seen at least ten times. The J gene is TRBJ2-5, the V gene TRBV11-3; a possible D gene is TRBD2 (5 bases). CDR1 and CDR2 (germline): SGHNT, YENEEA. The CDR3 contains 13 residues. V dropped 1 base and J dropped 5 bases, with 8 bases sitting between them. This CDR3 reads CASSLVEGETQYF. In DNA form, the CDR3 reads TGTGCCAGCAGCTTAGTAGAGGGTGAGACCCAGTACTTC.

This clonotype was seen ten or more times. V is TRBV10-3 and J is TRBJ1-2, with D hard to call. This CDR3 contains 14 residues. Germline CDR1 ENHRY, CDR2 SYGVKD. V was cut by 7 bases and J by 4 bases, with 16 bases left in between. In nucleotides, the CDR3 is TGTGCCATCAACCACGTTAAGGGCCTCTATGGCTACACCTTC. It is translated as CAINHVKGLYGYTF.

J is TRBJ1-1 and V is TRBV6-2 or TRBV6-3, with TRBD1 identical over 9 bases. Germline assignment: CDR1 MNHEY and CDR2 SVGEGT. Losses at the gene ends were 6 bases for V and 6 bases for J; bases not matched to a gene: 14. This CDR3 contains 16 residues. DNA for the CDR3: TGTGCCAGCAGCTCCGGGACAGGGTCTCGGTCATCTGAAGCTTTCTTT. Its protein product is CASSSGTGSRSSEAFF.

This clonotype was observed many times. The chain combines TRBV20-1 with TRBJ1-1, with 7 bases fitting TRBD1. The CDR3 is made up of 14 amino acids. Germline assignment: CDR1 DFQATT and CDR2 SNEGSKA (reference sequence). With 2 bases clipped from V and 5 bases from J, the junction kept 8 bases outside the gene matches. Here the CDR3 reads CSARSTGLATEAFF. DNA of the CDR3: TGCAGTGCTAGATCGACAGGGTTGGCGACTGAAGCTTTCTTT.

The rearrangement joins TRBV4-1 to TRBJ2-7; 8 bases fit TRBD2. J lost 3 bases, V lost 2 bases, and 6 bases had no gene match. The CDR3 spans 15 residues. Germline V gene lookup returns CDR1 MGHRA and CDR2 YSYEKL. CDR3 loop: CASSQLAGSNYEQYF. CDR3 DNA sequence: TGCGCCAGCAGCCAACTAGCGGGCTCTAACTACGAGCAGTACTTC.

At least ten counts were recorded for this clonotype. This chain joins TRBV30 and TRBJ2-1; a possible D gene is TRBD2 (5 bases). The germline gives CDR1 GTSNPN, CDR2 SVGIG (reference sequence). The CDR3 is 15 amino acids. V was trimmed by 0 bases and J by 8 bases, leaving 17 bases between them. CDR3 protein: CAWSVVAGPGDEQFF. The CDR3 DNA reads TGTGCCTGGAGTGTAGTCGCGGGCCCAGGCGATGAGCAGTTCTTC.

The genes are TRBV24-1 and TRBJ1-5; D is unresolved. The V gene's germline CDR1 is KGHDR and CDR2 SFDVKD. V was shortened by 5 bases and J by 7 bases, with 11 bases between the two germline ends. The CDR3 is made up of 13 amino acids. The CDR3 is CATSGEGRQPQHF. The CDR3 region has the DNA TGTGCCACCAGTGGGGAGGGCCGGCAGCCCCAGCATTTT.

This clonotype was seen more than once but under ten times. The chain is built from TRBV4-3 and TRBJ2-3; 8 nucleotides agree with TRBD2. Germline loops: CDR1 LGHNA, CDR2 YSLEER. Trimming removed 4 bases from V and 4 bases from J; junction bases left unmatched: 4. The CDR3 has 14 amino acids. The CDR3 sequence: CASSPQRESDTQYF. The CDR3, as DNA: TGCGCCAGCAGCCCCCAGCGGGAGTCAGATACGCAGTATTTT.

This clonotype was seen at least ten times. Here the CDR3 reads CASSFQDRGGYEQYF. The CDR3 coding sequence is TGTGCCAGCAGCTTCCAAGACAGGGGGGGGTACGAGCAGTACTTC. The chain couples TRBV7-9 to TRBJ2-7, with 9 nucleotides matching TRBD1. This CDR3 comprises 15 residues. Unmatched junction bases numbered 7, after V lost 3 bases and J lost 4 bases. The germline CDR1 and CDR2 sequences are SEHNR and FQNEAQ (reference sequence).

In nucleotides, the CDR3 is TGCGCCAGCAGCCAACCCACGAAGGGGGCGCGAGCTTTCTTT. Translating gives CASSQPTKGARAFF. This sequence joins TRBV4-1 and TRBJ1-1; 7 positions agree with TRBD1. Germline V gene lookup returns CDR1 MGHRA and CDR2 YSYEKL. The CDR3 contains 14 residues. V lost 2 bases and J lost 10; bases outside the gene matches: 10.

Remarks on this clonotype: One junction end does not reproduce the germline sequence, and a read error may be involved. The chain uses TRBV12-3 or TRBV12-4 and TRBJ1-3, with D unresolved. The CDR3 has 14 amino acids. The CDR3 sequence: CASSLWVTGNTIYF. DNA of the CDR3: TGTGCCAGCAGTTTATGGGTAACTGGTAACACCATATATTTT.

Many counts were recorded for this clonotype. CDR3 amino acids: CRGQGGITEAFF. CDR3 DNA: TGCAGAGGACAGGGAGGGATCACTGAAGCTTTCTTT. The rearrangement uses TRBV20-1 and TRBJ1-1; 8 positions agree with TRBD1. Per the germline V gene, CDR1 is DFQATT and CDR2 is SNEGSKA (reference sequence). CDR3 length: 12 residues.

The rearrangement links TRBV29-1 to TRBJ2-2; D uncertain. Trimming removed 6 bases from V and 7 bases from J, with 12 bases in between. The CDR3 runs 12 residues. Germline CDR1 reads SQVTM; CDR2 reads ANQGSEA. CDR3 loop: CSVIGSGGELFF. CDR3 nucleotides: TGCAGCGTCATTGGGTCTGGCGGGGAGCTGTTTTTT.

V and J are TRBV12-5 and TRBJ2-3; 9 bases line up with TRBD2. Germline values: CDR1 LGHNT, CDR2 FRNRAP. Trimming removed 0 bases from V and 4 bases from J; junction bases left unmatched: 8. This CDR3 comprises 17 residues. For the CDR3, the DNA is TGTGCTAGTGGTTTGGTGGTAGCGGGAGTTTGGGCAGATACGCAGTATTTT. Its translation: CASGLVVAGVWADTQYF.

This clonotype was observed a few times. This chain links TRBV6-1 with TRBJ2-2, with D tentatively TRBD1 (6 bases). The V gene lost 6 bases and the J gene lost 0 bases, with 14 bases spanning the gap. The CDR3 totals 16 residues. Per germline, CDR1 MNHNS and CDR2 SASEGT. The CDR3 reads CASSWTGTPNTGELFF. The CDR3 bases are TGTGCCAGCAGCTGGACCGGGACACCGAACACCGGGGAGCTGTTTTTT.

In this sample, this clonotype turned up many times. The gene calls are TRBV6-1 and TRBJ2-1; TRBD1 matches at 10 bases. This CDR3 is built from 16 residues. The germline V gene has CDR1 MNHNS and CDR2 SASEGT. After removal of 7 bases from V and 8 bases from J, the junction contained 14 bases not matched to a gene. For the CDR3, the DNA is TGTGCCAGCAATCTACGTGGGACAGGGGAGTTCTATGAGCAGTTCTTC. Its protein product is CASNLRGTGEFYEQFF.

This clonotype was seen repeatedly, ten times or more. The gene calls are TRBV28 and TRBJ2-2; perhaps TRBD2 as D (6 bases). Per germline, CDR1 MDHEN and CDR2 SYDVKM. V lost 6 bases and J 9 bases, leaving 20 bases between the germline ends. The CDR3 spans 15 residues. CDR3 sequence (DNA): TGTGCCAGCAGCTCATTAGCGGTCCGGGTCAGGGAGCTGTTTTTT. Translating it yields CASSSLAVRVRELFF.

In this sample, this clonotype turned up a few times. The V gene is TRBV2, the J gene TRBJ2-7; D may be TRBD2 (6 bases). Trimming took off 7 bases at V and 3 bases at J, with 13 bases between the two ends. The length of the CDR3 is 13 residues. The V gene's germline CDR1 is SNHLY and CDR2 FYNNEI. CDR3 bases: TGTGCCAGCACCACTAGCTTCAGCTACGAGCAGTACTTC. Protein: CASTTSFSYEQYF.

The genes are TRBV4-1 and TRBJ2-1; D possibly corresponds to TRBD1 (10 bases). CDR3 length: 17 residues. Trimming pared 5 bases from V and 7 bases from J, leaving 24 bases between. The germline V gene has CDR1 MGHRA and CDR2 YSYEKL. CDR3 sequence reads: CASSRDRGRSGRNEQFF. The CDR3, as DNA: TGCGCCAGCAGCAGGGACAGGGGAAGGAGCGGGAGGAATGAGCAGTTCTTC.

This clonotype was found many times. The V gene is TRBV6-1, the J gene TRBJ1-2; weak D call: TRBD1 (6 bases). V lost 5 bases to trimming and J lost 8 bases, with 21 bases between them. CDR3 size: 15 residues. CDR1 MNHNS and CDR2 SASEGT come from the germline V gene. The CDR3 is CASSRVGEDSRGYTF. The CDR3 DNA reads as TGTGCCAGCAGTAGAGTTGGGGAGGACAGCCGAGGCTACACCTTC.

This chain joins TRBV19 and TRBJ1-1; unclear D gene. Germline CDR1 and CDR2: LNHDA and SQIVND (reference sequence). The CDR3 length is 14 residues. V shed 3 bases and J shed 5 bases, with 13 bases lying between them. For the CDR3, the DNA is TGTGCCAGTAGTATGTTTCTCGGTGGGACTGAAGCTTTCTTT. Encoded protein: CASSMFLGGTEAFF. Full variable domain (remainder filled in from reference TRBV19 and TRBJ1-1): DGGITQSPKYLFRKEGQNVTLSCEQNLNHDAMYWYRQDPGQGLRLIYYSQIVNDFQKGDIAEGYSVSREKKESFPLTVTSAQKNPTAFYLCASSMFLGGTEAFFGQGTRLTVV.

A remark on this clonotype: A read error may account for a junction end that differs from germline. The chain employs TRBV19 and TRBJ2-2; D is tentatively TRBD1 or TRBD2 (5 bases each). The germline CDR1 and CDR2 sequences are LNHDA and SQIVND (reference sequence). The CDR3 totals 13 residues. For the CDR3, the DNA is TGTGCCGTCCTGTCGCAAGGGACCGGGGAGCTGTTGTTT. Translated: CAVLSQGTGELLF.

This clonotype turned up a few times. The rearrangement uses TRBV19 and TRBJ2-7, with TRBD1 identical over 7 bases. After removal of 4 bases from V and 4 bases from J, the junction contained 13 bases not matched to a gene. Germline CDR1 reads LNHDA; CDR2 reads SQIVND (reference sequence). This CDR3 is built from 16 residues. CDR3 nucleotide sequence: TGTGCCAGTAGTAGATCACTCCGGGACAGAGGATACGAGCAGTACTTC. Its translation is CASSRSLRDRGYEQYF.

The V gene is TRBV5-1, the J gene TRBJ1-1, with no clear D. The V end was cut by 0 bases, the J end by 3 bases, with 15 bases between. In germline, CDR1 is SGHRS, CDR2 YFSETQ. CDR3 length equals 16 residues. The CDR3 here is CASSLARVVLDTEAFF. The CDR3 DNA sequence: TGCGCCAGCAGCTTGGCCCGCGTGGTTCTGGACACTGAAGCTTTCTTT.

In its sample, this clonotype was seen once. For the CDR3, the DNA is TGCAGTGCTGATCGGACTAGCGGGAGTGCTGAGCAGTTCTTC. Its protein is CSADRTSGSAEQFF. The chain recombines TRBV20-1 with TRBJ2-1; TRBD2 matches at 13 bases. The trim removed 5 bases at V and 9 bases at J, leaving 7 bases unmatched. The CDR3 contains 14 residues. CDR1 and CDR2 from the germline V gene are DFQATT and SNEGSKA (reference sequence).